This TCR beta chain was identified during a study of blood T cell repertoires in COVID-19. Participant-reported clinical history was the basis for cohort assignment. Either two negative PCRs, clearance, or symptom resolution qualified Cohort 3 donors as recovered. The data were produced by immunoSEQ multiplex PCR, yet TCRdb's version contains in-frame clones alone and is incomplete. The data show about 310,000 clones, with about nine tenths seen just once and 4.5% to 6.5% held by the top ten. The sequenced material came from PBMCs or T cells enriched from blood (not recorded which). The receptor comes from a man aged 60 to 69 who had recovered from COVID-19.

The CDR3 is CASSIDYGRGKDTQYF. Written as DNA, the CDR3 is TGTGCCAGTAGTATAGATTACGGTAGGGGTAAAGATACGCAGTATTTT. The V and J genes are TRBV19 and TRBJ2-3; D possibly corresponds to TRBD1 (5 bases). Deletions cut 0 bases from V and 5 bases from J, with 15 bases between. CDR3 length: 16 amino acids. Germline V gene data show CDR1 as LNHDA and CDR2 as SQIVND (reference sequence).